This entry lists 21 T cell receptor beta chains sequenced from one sample in a study of early T cells in non-severe SARS-CoV-2 infection. One entry per CDR3 protein, called by TCRdb with MiXCR from the 5' RACE reads. The sample records about 68,000 distinct CDR3 sequences, 10% to 15% being singletons. The sequencing sample was made of whole blood. The source of these receptors is an adult who was a healthcare worker with PCR-confirmed SARS-CoV-2 infection or an uninfected control (not recorded which).

The chain couples TRBV14 to TRBJ1-4, with D possibly TRBD1 on 5 matching bases. The germline gives CDR1 SGHDN, CDR2 FVKESK. V was shortened by 5 bases and J by 0 bases, with 19 bases between the two germline ends. The CDR3 loop spans 18 amino acids. The CDR3 loop is CASSSDTPALATNEKLFF. The CDR3 DNA reads TGTGCCAGCAGCTCGGACACGCCCGCACTCGCAACTAATGAAAAACTGTTTTTT.

The CDR3 nucleotides read TGTGCCAGCAGCTTAGTAGACGGTCAGCCCCAGCATTTT. Translated, it gives CASSLVDGQPQHF. The rearrangement uses TRBV7-9 and TRBJ1-5; D remains unclear. CDR3 length equals 13 residues. CDR1 SEHNR and CDR2 FQNEAQ come from the germline V gene (reference sequence). The germline V and J ends were trimmed by 1 base and 6 bases, with 7 bases remaining between them.

The chain joins TRBV3-1 to TRBJ2-3; no definite D call. The CDR3 loop spans 16 amino acids. With 3 bases removed from V and 1 base from J, the gap between germline ends came to 14 bases. The germline CDR1 and CDR2 sequences are LGHDT and YNNKEL (reference sequence). The CDR3 bases are TGTGCCAGCAGCCACCTCCCACCGGGCCGCACAGATACGCAGTATTTT. This encodes CASSHLPPGRTDTQYF.

This clonotype was observed a handful of times. The rearrangement joins TRBV29-1 to TRBJ2-3; TRBD2 matches 11 bases. V gave up 1 base and J gave up 0 bases; unmatched junction bases: 18. In germline, CDR1 is SQVTM, CDR2 ANQGSEA. The CDR3 runs 21 residues. The DNA for the CDR3 is TGCAGCGTTGAAGTCCCTCGACTAGCGGGGCCCACGATACGAAGCACAGATACGCAGTATTTT. Protein sequence: CSVEVPRLAGPTIRSTDTQYF.

This clonotype was picked up many times. The chain recombines TRBV7-2 with TRBJ1-1; D may be TRBD1 (6 bases). Germline loops: CDR1 SGHTA, CDR2 FQGNSA. The CDR3 covers 14 residues. Deletions cut 5 bases from V and 7 bases from J, with 17 bases between. In nucleotides, the CDR3 is TGTGCCAGCAGCCCCTGGCAGGGGAGGGGTGAAGCTTTCTTT. It translates to CASSPWQGRGEAFF.

The chain employs TRBV7-6 and TRBJ1-4; 7 bases match TRBD1. Germline lookup yields CDR1 SGHVS and CDR2 FNYEAQ. This CDR3 has 15 amino acids. Trimming took 6 bases from V and 8 from J; bases not matched to a gene: 12. CDR3 region: CASRTGTAPGEKLFF. The CDR3 DNA is TGTGCCAGCAGGACCGGGACAGCCCCCGGGGAAAAACTGTTTTTT.

Many counts were recorded for this clonotype. The V and J genes are TRBV20-1 and TRBJ2-7; D is possibly TRBD1 (6 bases). Germline loops: CDR1 DFQATT, CDR2 SNEGSKA (reference sequence). The CDR3 covers 13 residues. Trimming removed 5 bases at V and 2 bases at J, with 13 bases between. CDR3 in amino acids: CSAPHREPYEQYF. The DNA for the CDR3 is TGCAGTGCTCCCCACAGGGAACCCTACGAGCAGTACTTC.

This chain uses TRBV28 with TRBJ2-7; D tentatively fits TRBD1 or TRBD2 (5 bases each). The CDR3 is 14 residues long. The germline CDR1 and CDR2 sequences are MDHEN and SYDVKM. V was pared by 3 bases and J by 6 bases, with 15 bases between. CDR3 amino acids: CASSFDSRGLEQYF. In DNA, the CDR3 is TGTGCCAGCAGTTTCGACAGTCGAGGGCTCGAGCAGTACTTC.

V and J are TRBV5-1 and TRBJ2-1; D is possibly TRBD1 or TRBD2 (5 bases each). This CDR3 has 14 residues. CDR1 is SGHRS, CDR2 YFSETQ, per germline. V lost 0 bases and J lost 7, with 11 bases in between. The CDR3 reads CASSLEGERNEQFF. CDR3 nucleotide sequence: TGCGCCAGCAGCTTGGAAGGGGAGAGAAATGAGCAGTTCTTC. Full variable domain (outside the CDR3, taken from reference TRBV5-1 and TRBJ2-1): KAGVTQTPRYLIKTRGQQVTLSCSPISGHRSVSWYQQTPGQGLQFLFEYFSETQRNKGNFPGRFSGRQFSNSRSEMNVSTLELGDSALYLCASSLEGERNEQFFGPGTRLTVL.

The V gene is TRBV20-1, the J gene TRBJ2-5, with no clear D. The CDR3 runs 10 residues. Per the germline V gene, CDR1 is DFQATT and CDR2 is SNEGSKA (reference sequence). V dropped 3 bases and J dropped 5 bases, with 4 bases sitting between them. The CDR3 DNA is TGCAGTGCTAGTAGTGAGACCCAGTACTTC. Protein product: CSASSETQYF.

V usage is TRBV3-1 and J usage is TRBJ2-5, with a weak D call TRBD1 (6 bases). In germline, CDR1 is LGHDT, CDR2 YNNKEL (reference sequence). V was clipped by 1 base and J by 0 bases, with 15 bases between them. The length of the CDR3 is 17 residues. This CDR3 is CASSQVGHSLYQETQYF. In nucleotides, the CDR3 is TGTGCCAGCAGCCAAGTGGGACACAGCTTGTACCAAGAGACCCAGTACTTC.

This clonotype was observed a few times. The rearrangement joins TRBV5-4 to TRBJ1-4; 10 bases are a match to TRBD1. The CDR3 spans 15 residues. The J segment lost 8 bases and the V segment lost 7 bases, leaving 11 bases of the junction unmatched. Germline lookup yields CDR1 SGHNT and CDR2 YYREEE (reference sequence). In DNA, the CDR3 is TGTGCCAGCGGCCCCCAAGGGACAGGGGAGGAAAAACTGTTTTTT. As protein: CASGPQGTGEEKLFF.

In this sample, this clonotype turned up a few times. The gene calls are TRBV6-2 or TRBV6-3 and TRBJ2-1, with TRBD2 identical over 10 bases. CDR3 length: 15 amino acids. Germline CDR1 and CDR2: MNHEY and SVGEGT. The V and J ends lost 6 bases and 4 bases, in that order; junction bases with no gene match: 6. CDR3: CASRPLAGVYNEQFF. For the CDR3, the DNA is TGTGCCAGCAGGCCTCTAGCGGGGGTATACAATGAGCAGTTCTTC.

This clonotype was counted ten times or more. CDR3 in amino acids: CAISESPGRGAKNIQYF. DNA of the CDR3: TGTGCCATCAGTGAGTCGCCGGGCAGGGGGGCCAAAAACATTCAGTACTTC. The V and J genes are TRBV10-3 and TRBJ2-4; 7 positions agree with TRBD1. V lost 0 bases to trimming and J lost 1 base; unmatched junction nucleotides: 6. From germline, CDR1 is ENHRY and CDR2 SYGVKD. CDR3 length: 17 residues.

This clonotype is deemed large. This chain joins TRBV11-2 and TRBJ2-5, with D possibly being TRBD2 (5 bases). V shed 3 bases and J shed 2 bases, with 16 bases lying between them. The length of the CDR3 is 16 residues. Germline V gene sequence: CDR1 SGHAT, CDR2 FQNNGV. Here the CDR3 DNA reads TGTGCCAGCAGCTTTTGGGCTAGCAGCCGACAAGAGACCCAGTACTTC. Amino acids: CASSFWASSRQETQYF.

Many counts were recorded for this clonotype. The chain recombines TRBV12-3 or TRBV12-4 with TRBJ2-6, with TRBD2 as a possible D gene (6 bases). V dropped 2 bases and J dropped 0 bases, with 11 bases sitting between them. This CDR3 is built from 17 residues. The CDR3 nucleotides read TGTGCCAGCAGTTTAAGGCGGGGACCCTCTGGGGCCAACGTCCTGACTTTC. Amino acids: CASSLRRGPSGANVLTF.

The rearrangement joins TRBV29-1 to TRBJ2-5; D unresolved. CDR1 and CDR2 (germline): SQVTM, ANQGSEA. Trimming took 5 bases from V and 4 from J, leaving 11 bases between them. This CDR3 is 12 amino acids long. The CDR3 loop reads CSVRVVIETQYF. The CDR3 region has the DNA TGCAGCGTTCGGGTAGTCATAGAGACCCAGTACTTC.

Only a few counts were recorded for this clonotype. A junction end diverges from the germline sequence, so it may reflect a read error. The chain recombines TRBV6-5 with TRBJ2-5; 9 bases are shared with TRBD2. Looked up from germline, CDR1 is MNHEY and CDR2 is SVGAGI. The CDR3 contains 13 residues. In nucleotides, the CDR3 is TGCGCGACCTGGCTAGCGGGGCAAGAGACCCAGTACTTC. It specifies CATWLAGQETQYF.

This chain links TRBV11-2 with TRBJ1-2, with D possibly being TRBD1 (5 bases). CDR3 length: 13 amino acids. Germline V gives CDR1 SGHAT, CDR2 FQNNGV. V was trimmed by 1 base and J by 6 bases, leaving 9 bases between them. The CDR3 region is CASSLGQPDGYTF. Here the CDR3 DNA reads TGTGCCAGCAGCTTAGGACAGCCGGATGGCTACACCTTC.

This clonotype showed up many times. This chain links TRBV6-5 with TRBJ2-6; D call uncertain. CDR1 is MNHEY, CDR2 SVGAGI, per germline. The CDR3 extends over 15 amino acids. Trimming removed 5 bases at V and 0 bases at J, with 8 bases between. The CDR3 region is CASSAFLSGANVLTF. The CDR3 DNA reads as TGTGCCAGCAGTGCTTTTCTCTCTGGGGCCAACGTCCTGACTTTC.

V gene TRBV6-5 combines with J gene TRBJ1-5; D is uncertain. The CDR3 runs 13 residues. Germline-derived CDR1 and CDR2 are MNHEY and SVGAGI. Trimming cost V 4 bases and J 7 bases, with 11 bases left between them. CDR3 region: CASSSISEQPQHF. The CDR3 DNA reads TGTGCCAGCAGTTCCATTTCCGAGCAGCCCCAGCATTTT.